This TCR beta chain was identified in a study of blood T cells in healthy people across ages. Study observations and caveats: Samples with more naive T cells showed higher observed beta diversity.

Caucasian individuals from Russia who were healthy and aged 6 to 90 acted as donors. The total RNA that was extracted per sample amounted to at least 5 micrograms. Worth noting for this clonotype: Antigen: not known.

Combining a sample-barcoded 5' primer with a J-beta primer mix, a second PCR ran for about 6 to 11 cycles. TCRdb passed the 5' RACE reads through MiXCR, listing each CDR3 protein once. The repertoire has over 1,500,000 distinct CDR3 sequences, around 42% of them found once; the top ten carry about 21%. Sequenced sample: blood. The clonotype comes from a human donor in good health.

Written as DNA, the CDR3 is TGCGCCAGCAGCTTGGGGACAGGGGGCGCAGATACGCAGTATTTT. This sequence encodes CASSLGTGGADTQYF. The chain links TRBV5-1 to TRBJ2-3; TRBD1 matches 11 bases. This CDR3 region has 15 residues. J gave up 4 bases and V 0 bases, and 1 base lay outside the gene matches. The germline V gene has CDR1 SGHRS and CDR2 YFSETQ. Based on the CDR3 plus reference TRBV5-1 and TRBJ2-3, the full variable domain is KAGVTQTPRYLIKTRGQQVTLSCSPISGHRSVSWYQQTPGQGLQFLFEYFSETQRNKGNFPGRFSGRQFSNSRSEMNVSTLELGDSALYLCASSLGTGGADTQYFGPGTRLTVL.